This entry features one TCR beta chain sequence. Its antigen is still unknown. Assembly of TCR beta libraries relied on iRepertoire HTBI primers together with Arm-PCR of CDR3 regions. From the multiplex PCR reads, TCRdb called clonotypes with MiXCR, one entry per CDR3 protein. The data hold hundreds of thousands of distinct CDR3 sequences, with roughly a fifth observed a single time. This entry belongs to a study of regulatory T cells in long-lasting Graves disease. Study-wide results and caveats: Persistent Graves' patients possessed reduced TCR diversity relative to recently diagnosed ones.

The CDR3 is 17 residues long. Germline-derived CDR1 and CDR2 are SGHRS and YFSETQ. J gave up 2 bases and V 4 bases, and 10 bases lay outside the gene matches. Time point reported: persistent/refractory GD, antithyroid drugs over 5 years with positive TRAb. PBMC RNA served as the TCR library source. As a group, patients came from one endocrinology department in Xi'an, China. EDTA tubes were used for drawing around 9 milliliters of peripheral blood. The sequencing used peripheral blood mononuclear cells (PBMCs), collected when the disease was refractory, from a patient treated with antithyroid drugs. The receptor was derived from a female donor with Graves disease. The chain recombines TRBV5-1 with TRBJ1-1, with TRBD1 matching 11 bases. CDR3 sequence reads: CASSKPGTGGGNTEAFF. The CDR3 DNA follows: TGCGCCAGCAGCAAACCCGGGACAGGGGGTGGTAACACTGAAGCTTTCTTT. Full variable domain (missing parts from reference TRBV5-1 and TRBJ1-1): KAGVTQTPRYLIKTRGQQVTLSCSPISGHRSVSWYQQTPGQGLQFLFEYFSETQRNKGNFPGRFSGRQFSNSRSEMNVSTLELGDSALYLCASSKPGTGGGNTEAFFGQGTRLTVV.